One and the same sample provided the 10 T cell receptor beta chains below, sequenced in a study of long-term antiretroviral therapy in people with HIV. Version v3.0 of the immunoSEQ assay was performed at survey level. Some clones are missing from TCRdb's copy, which holds only in-frame ones; the method was immunoSEQ multiplex PCR. This sample has approximately 30,000 clones; roughly 84% occur once, and the top ten carry 6.2%. The source material was unsorted PBMCs, sampled 0.4 years after starting antiretroviral therapy. All receptors come from a man aged 18 to 35 with HIV.

The genes are TRBV7-2 and TRBJ1-1; D is unresolved. The CDR3 length is 14 residues. Deletions cut 1 base from V and 11 bases from J, with 17 bases between. Germline CDR1 and CDR2: SGHTA and FQGNSA. CDR3 bases: TGTGCCAGCAGCTTAGGGCATGATTTGGATGAGGCTTTCTTT. This translates into CASSLGHDLDEAFF.

The chain recombines TRBV18 with TRBJ1-3; D might be TRBD1 (5 bases). CDR3 size: 15 residues. Trimming pared 5 bases from V and 2 bases from J, leaving 13 bases between. The germline V gene has CDR1 KGHSH and CDR2 LQKENI. For the CDR3, the DNA is TGTGCCAGCTCAACTAGGGACGTCCCTGGAAACACCATATATTTT. The encoded protein is CASSTRDVPGNTIYF.

This chain connects TRBV7-8 to TRBJ2-1; 10 nucleotides match TRBD2. V shed 1 base and J 5 bases; nucleotides not matched to a gene: 11. The CDR3 extends over 18 amino acids. The germline V gene encodes CDR1 SGHVS and CDR2 FQNEAQ. The CDR3 reads CASSLVGLGLAGDNEQFF. The CDR3 DNA reads as TGTGCCAGCAGCTTAGTGGGTTTGGGGCTAGCGGGAGACAATGAGCAGTTCTTC.

The chain carries TRBV7-9 and TRBJ2-2, with no clear D. V shed 2 bases and J shed 0 bases, with 13 bases lying between them. The CDR3 loop spans 17 amino acids. In germline, CDR1 is SEHNR, CDR2 FQNEAQ (reference sequence). CDR3 in DNA: TGTGCCAGCAGCTTACCGACCCGGACCCCGAACACCGGGGAGCTGTTTTTT. It yields the protein CASSLPTRTPNTGELFF.

The chain combines TRBV19 with TRBJ1-1; D is unclear. This CDR3 is 15 amino acids long. Germline CDR1 LNHDA, CDR2 SQIVND (reference sequence). V lost 0 bases and J 5 bases, leaving 13 bases between the germline ends. The CDR3 coding sequence is TGTGCCAGTAGTATAGATCAGGCAGCGGTAACTGAAGCTTTCTTT. Its translation is CASSIDQAAVTEAFF.

This chain links TRBV9 with TRBJ1-1; D gene uncertain. The V end lost 0 bases, the J end lost 8 bases, and 11 bases lay between the germline ends. This CDR3 region has 13 residues. CDR1 SGDLS and CDR2 YYNGEE come from the germline V gene. The CDR3 is CASSVAGEREAFF. The CDR3 DNA reads as TGTGCCAGCAGCGTAGCCGGGGAAAGAGAAGCTTTCTTT. Variable domain in full (rest from reference TRBV9 and TRBJ1-1): DSGVTQTPKHLITATGQRVTLRCSPRSGDLSVYWYQQSLDQGLQFLIQYYNGEERAKGNILERFSAQQFPDLHSELNLSSLELGDSALYFCASSVAGEREAFFGQGTRLTVV.

The chain recombines TRBV2 with TRBJ2-7, with D possibly matching TRBD1 (6 bases). The germline gives CDR1 SNHLY, CDR2 FYNNEI. The ends were cut back, 9 bases at V and 1 base at J, with 16 bases in the middle. The CDR3 totals 14 residues. The CDR3 DNA reads as TGTGCCAGTGGGGAAGCAGGGGCGTCCTACGAGCAGTACTTC. It yields the protein CASGEAGASYEQYF.

The chain employs TRBV9 and TRBJ1-2; the D gene is possibly TRBD1 (6 bases). The CDR3 extends over 16 amino acids. Between the trimmed V and J ends, which lost 0 bases and 5 bases, there was a span of 17 bases. Germline V gene lookup returns CDR1 SGDLS and CDR2 YYNGEE. CDR3 sequence reads: CASSVDNGGRSYGYTF. DNA of the CDR3: TGTGCCAGCAGCGTAGATAACGGGGGGCGGAGTTATGGCTACACCTTC.

This chain uses TRBV5-6 with TRBJ1-5; D not certain. The V gene lost 0 bases and the J gene lost 1 base, with 2 bases spanning the gap. Germline lookup yields CDR1 SGHDT and CDR2 YYEEEE. The CDR3 is 13 amino acids. The CDR3 DNA is TGTGCCAGCAGCTTGGACAGCAATCAGCCCCAGCATTTT. This gives the protein CASSLDSNQPQHF.

This sequence joins TRBV27 and TRBJ2-7, with D perhaps TRBD1 (7 bases). Germline values: CDR1 MNHEY, CDR2 SMNVEV (reference sequence). This CDR3 region has 15 residues. The V end lost 5 bases, the J end lost 2 bases, and 16 bases lay between the germline ends. The CDR3 sequence: CASSPRGTATYEQYF. The DNA for the CDR3 is TGTGCCAGCAGTCCTCGCGGGACAGCAACCTACGAGCAGTACTTC.